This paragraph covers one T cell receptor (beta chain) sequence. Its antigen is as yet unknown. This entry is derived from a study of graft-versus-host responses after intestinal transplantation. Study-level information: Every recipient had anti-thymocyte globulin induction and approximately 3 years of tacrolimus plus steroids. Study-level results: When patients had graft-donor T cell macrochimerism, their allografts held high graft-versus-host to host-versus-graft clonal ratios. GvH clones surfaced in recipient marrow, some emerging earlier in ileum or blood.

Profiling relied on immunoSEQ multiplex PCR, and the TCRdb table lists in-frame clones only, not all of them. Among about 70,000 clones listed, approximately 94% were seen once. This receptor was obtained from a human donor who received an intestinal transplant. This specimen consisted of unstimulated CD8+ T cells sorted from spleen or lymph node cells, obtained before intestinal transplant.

CDR3 sequence reads: CASSEARGYNEQFF. In nucleotides, the CDR3 is TGTGCCAGCAGTGAAGCAAGGGGATACAATGAGCAGTTCTTC. The gene calls are TRBV6-1 and TRBJ2-1; tentatively, D is TRBD1 (5 bases). The length of the CDR3 is 14 residues. The V end lost 0 bases, the J end lost 4 bases, and 7 bases lay between the germline ends. The germline gives CDR1 MNHNS, CDR2 SASEGT.